The 21 T cell receptor beta chains reported below all come from one sample, sequenced in a study of OX40 agonist ivuxolimab in advanced cancers. Profiled with immunoSEQ multiplex PCR; TCRdb holds only in-frame clones, not every one. The data hold about 21,000 clones, with about 70% observed a single time. This material consisted of CD4+ or CD8+ T cells sorted from blood, taken in a trial of the OX40 agonist ivuxolimab. The receptor set was obtained from an adult with an advanced solid tumor such as melanoma, head and neck, liver or kidney cancer.

The rearrangement links TRBV18 to TRBJ2-3, with 10 bases that match TRBD2. J was trimmed by 2 bases and V by 4 bases; bases with no gene match: 6. Looked up from germline, CDR1 is KGHSH and CDR2 is LQKENI. The CDR3 length is 16 residues. The CDR3 sequence is CASSRPSGGNTDTQYF. The CDR3 DNA reads as TGTGCCAGCTCACGTCCTAGCGGGGGAAACACAGATACGCAGTATTTT.

The gene calls are TRBV6-5 and TRBJ2-7; D might be TRBD2 (5 bases). From germline, CDR1 is MNHEY and CDR2 SVGAGI. V was cut by 8 bases and J by 4 bases, with 6 bases left in between. The CDR3 length is 10 residues. The CDR3 sequence: CASGEYEQYF. The DNA for the CDR3 is TGTGCCAGCGGGGAGTACGAGCAGTACTTC.

In its sample, this clone ranks as medium-sized. This chain connects TRBV2 to TRBJ2-3, with 9 bases aligning to TRBD2. Trimming at V came to 8 bases and at J to 3 bases, leaving 6 bases not matched to a gene. The germline CDR1 and CDR2 sequences are SNHLY and FYNNEI. This CDR3 is built from 14 residues. The CDR3 sequence: CASAGGPGTDTQYF. The CDR3 coding sequence is TGTGCCAGCGCGGGAGGGCCTGGTACAGATACGCAGTATTTT.

The chain couples TRBV28 to TRBJ1-2; D call uncertain. Germline CDR1 MDHEN, CDR2 SYDVKM. The CDR3 loop spans 10 amino acids. The germline V and J ends were trimmed by 11 bases and 4 bases, with 8 bases remaining between them. The CDR3 loop reads CASATYGYTF. The CDR3 DNA reads TGTGCCTCCGCTACCTATGGCTACACCTTC.

This CDR3 reads CASSSAGSNYGYTF. The CDR3 DNA follows: TGTGCCAGCAGCTCCGCGGGTTCTAACTATGGCTACACCTTC. The chain carries TRBV7-6 and TRBJ1-2; D remains ambiguous. This CDR3 comprises 14 residues. V was trimmed by 4 bases and J by 0 bases, leaving 9 bases between them. Germline CDR1 is SGHVS and CDR2 is FNYEAQ.

This chain uses TRBV6-5 with TRBJ1-1; D is undetermined. CDR1 and CDR2 from the germline V gene are MNHEY and SVGAGI. V lost 5 bases to trimming and J lost 1 base, with 11 bases between them. The CDR3 covers 14 residues. The chain's CDR3 is CASSPDYQNTEAFF. The CDR3, as DNA: TGTGCCAGCAGTCCAGACTACCAGAACACTGAAGCTTTCTTT.

The J gene is TRBJ2-7, the V gene TRBV28, with D tentatively TRBD1 or TRBD2 (5 bases each). Trimming removed 3 bases at V and 2 bases at J, with 14 bases between. This CDR3 has 15 residues. The germline V gene encodes CDR1 MDHEN and CDR2 SYDVKM. For the CDR3, the DNA is TGTGCCAGCAGTTTCTGGGGACGGAAGACCTACGAGCAGTACTTC. This encodes CASSFWGRKTYEQYF.

The sample holds a few counts of this clone. The genes are TRBV28 and TRBJ2-7; D is unresolved. V gave up 2 bases and J gave up 0 bases, with 8 bases separating them. This CDR3 is 14 amino acids long. Germline V gives CDR1 MDHEN, CDR2 SYDVKM. In DNA, the CDR3 is TGTGCCAGCAGTTTAAACGGCCTCTCCTACGAGCAGTACTTC. Translated: CASSLNGLSYEQYF.

J is TRBJ2-7 and V is TRBV5-6, with unresolved D. CDR1 is SGHDT, CDR2 YYEEEE, per germline. The length of the CDR3 is 12 residues. Trimming removed 1 base from V and 1 base from J, with 3 bases in between. CDR3 amino acids: CASSLISYEQYF. DNA for the CDR3: TGTGCCAGCAGCTTGATTTCCTACGAGCAGTACTTC.

The chain is built from TRBV4-3 and TRBJ2-1, with 14 bases matching TRBD2. The length of the CDR3 is 16 residues. The V and J ends lost 1 base and 8 bases, in that order; junction bases with no gene match: 4. The germline gives CDR1 LGHNA, CDR2 YSLEER. The CDR3 spells CASSQGLAGGLDEQFF. The CDR3 DNA reads TGCGCCAGCAGCCAAGGACTAGCGGGGGGGCTTGATGAGCAGTTCTTC.

By sample fraction, this clone is large (0.1 to 1%). The chain employs TRBV9 and TRBJ1-1; 10 positions agree with TRBD1. The CDR3 is 14 residues long. The V gene end was trimmed by 5 bases and the J gene end by 5 bases; junction bases not matched to a gene: 6. Germline-derived CDR1 and CDR2 are SGDLS and YYNGEE. CDR3 sequence (DNA): TGTGCCAGCAGGGAGGGGACAGGGGTTACTGAAGCTTTCTTT. This codes for CASREGTGVTEAFF. Using reference TRBV9 and TRBJ1-1 for the parts outside the CDR3, the full variable domain is DSGVTQTPKHLITATGQRVTLRCSPRSGDLSVYWYQQSLDQGLQFLIQYYNGEERAKGNILERFSAQQFPDLHSELNLSSLELGDSALYFCASREGTGVTEAFFGQGTRLTVV.

CDR3: CASWGARGRQFF. CDR3 sequence (DNA): TGTGCCAGCTGGGGGGCTAGAGGAAGGCAGTTCTTC. This chain uses TRBV27 with TRBJ2-1; either TRBD1 or TRBD2 may supply D (6 bases each). Germline CDR1 and CDR2: MNHEY and SMNVEV (reference sequence). V was cut by 8 bases and J by 12 bases, with 17 bases left in between. The CDR3 contains 12 residues.

The table lists this clone with a count of one. The genes are TRBV7-9 and TRBJ2-1, with D perhaps matching TRBD2 (5 bases). The CDR3 is 11 residues long. V was shortened by 8 bases and J by 10 bases, with 12 bases between the two germline ends. The germline gives CDR1 SEHNR, CDR2 FQNEAQ (reference sequence). CDR3 sequence reads: CASVLGEEQFF. CDR3 DNA: TGTGCCAGCGTACTAGGTGAGGAGCAGTTCTTC.

This chain connects TRBV29-1 to TRBJ2-3; no clear D. The V and J ends lost 0 bases and 3 bases respectively, with 4 bases between them. This CDR3 is 12 amino acids long. CDR1 and CDR2 from the germline V gene are SQVTM and ANQGSEA. The DNA for the CDR3 is TGCAGCGTTGAAGAGGTGACAGATACGCAGTATTTT. Translated, it gives CSVEEVTDTQYF.

The chain has TRBV6-1 and TRBJ1-4; D is unclear. V lost 6 bases and J 10 bases, leaving 15 bases between the germline ends. This CDR3 has 13 residues. Germline lookup yields CDR1 MNHNS and CDR2 SASEGT. The chain's CDR3 is CASSVKVKPKLFF. DNA for the CDR3: TGTGCCAGCAGCGTAAAGGTTAAGCCAAAACTGTTTTTT.

This clone came up many times. V and J are TRBV19 and TRBJ2-1; 10 positions match TRBD2. Trimming took 1 base from V and 4 from J; bases not matched to a gene: 1. The CDR3 covers 15 residues. Germline CDR1 and CDR2: LNHDA and SQIVND (reference sequence). The CDR3 coding sequence is TGTGCCAGTAGTATAGGGACTAGCGGATACAATGAGCAGTTCTTC. It encodes CASSIGTSGYNEQFF.

This clone was detected many times. The chain combines TRBV7-9 with TRBJ2-3, with no clear D. Trimming removed 4 bases from V and 5 bases from J, with 13 bases in between. From germline, CDR1 is SEHNR and CDR2 FQNEAQ (reference sequence). The CDR3 sequence is 14 residues long. CDR3 region: CASSSVAVRDTQYF. The CDR3 coding sequence is TGTGCCAGCAGCTCCGTGGCAGTGAGAGATACGCAGTATTTT.

J is TRBJ1-5 and V is TRBV28; weak D call: TRBD1 (6 bases). Germline lookup yields CDR1 MDHEN and CDR2 SYDVKM. The CDR3 has 15 residues. Trimming left V 4 bases short and J 1 base short, with 11 bases between. The CDR3 region is CASSSPGVSNQPQHF. The CDR3 DNA reads TGTGCCAGCAGTTCCCCAGGGGTGAGCAATCAGCCCCAGCATTTT.

The rearrangement joins TRBV19 to TRBJ2-1; unclear D gene. Germline assignment: CDR1 LNHDA and CDR2 SQIVND (reference sequence). Trimming left V 3 bases short and J 9 bases short, with 6 bases between. This CDR3 has 11 residues. Here the CDR3 reads CASSINAEQFF. The CDR3 DNA is TGTGCCAGTAGTATTAACGCTGAGCAGTTCTTC.

This clone was recorded only once. This chain joins TRBV6-1 and TRBJ2-1, with D tentatively TRBD2 (7 bases). V was clipped by 3 bases and J by 12 bases, with 15 bases between them. Germline V lookup: CDR1 MNHNS, CDR2 SASEGT. This CDR3 has 13 residues. CDR3 residues: CASSEGLRGRQFF. The CDR3 nucleotides read TGTGCCAGCAGTGAGGGTTTGCGGGGGCGGCAGTTCTTC.

The V call is TRBV27, the J call TRBJ2-3, with 12 bases identical to TRBD2. CDR1 and CDR2 (germline): MNHEY, SMNVEV (reference sequence). The CDR3 extends over 16 amino acids. V trimming: 8 bases; J trimming: 4 bases; junction bases outside the gene matches: 10. The CDR3 sequence is CASGTWTSGTPDTQYF. The CDR3 nucleotides read TGTGCCAGCGGCACATGGACTAGCGGGACGCCAGATACGCAGTATTTT.